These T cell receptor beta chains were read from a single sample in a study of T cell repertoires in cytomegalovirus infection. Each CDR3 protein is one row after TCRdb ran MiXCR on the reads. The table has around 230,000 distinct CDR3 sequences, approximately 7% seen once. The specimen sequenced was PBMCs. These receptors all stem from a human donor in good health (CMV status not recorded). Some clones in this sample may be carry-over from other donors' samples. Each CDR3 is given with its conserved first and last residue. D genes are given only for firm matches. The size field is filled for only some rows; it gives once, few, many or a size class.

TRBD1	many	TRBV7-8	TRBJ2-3	CASSLWTGGTDTQYF	TGTGCCAGCAGCTTATGGACAGGGGGCACAGATACGCAGTATTTT
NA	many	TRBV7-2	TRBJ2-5	CASSLLGSETQYF	TGTGCCAGCAGCTTATTGGGAAGTGAGACCCAGTACTTC
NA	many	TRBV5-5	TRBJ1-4	CASSLAWADDEKLFF	TGTGCCAGCAGCTTGGCATGGGCGGATGATGAAAAACTGTTTTTT
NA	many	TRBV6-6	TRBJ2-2	CASSLPPSAANTGELFF	TGTGCCAGCAGCCTCCCCCCTTCAGCGGCGAACACCGGGGAGCTGTTTTTT
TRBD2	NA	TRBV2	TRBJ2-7	CASSQGLAGTYEQYF	TGTGCCAGCAGTCAGGGACTAGCGGGAACCTACGAGCAGTACTTC
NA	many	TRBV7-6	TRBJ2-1	CASSLHLPGRNNEQFF	TGTGCCAGCAGCTTACACCTCCCGGGGAGAAACAATGAGCAGTTCTTC
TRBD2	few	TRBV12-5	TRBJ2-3	CASGFILAGETSTDTQYF	TGTGCTAGTGGTTTTATCCTAGCGGGGGAGACTAGCACAGATACGCAGTATTTT
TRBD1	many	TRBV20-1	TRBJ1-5	CSARAGTGEEQPQHF	TGCAGTGCTAGAGCGGGGACAGGGGAGGAACAGCCCCAGCATTTT
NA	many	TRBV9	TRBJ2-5	CASSVATGQETQYF	TGTGCCAGCAGCGTAGCTACAGGGCAAGAGACCCAGTACTTC
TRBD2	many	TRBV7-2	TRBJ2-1	CASSLVGSGGSYEQFF	TGTGCCAGCAGCTTAGTCGGTAGCGGGGGGTCCTATGAGCAGTTCTTC
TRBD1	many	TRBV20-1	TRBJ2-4	CSARHHHPGQGAKNIQYF	TGCAGTGCTAGACACCACCATCCGGGACAGGGCGCAAAAAACATTCAGTACTTC
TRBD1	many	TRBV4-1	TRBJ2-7	CASSQDQGAVLVEQYF	TGCGCCAGCAGCCAAGATCAGGGGGCGGTCTTGGTCGAGCAGTACTTC
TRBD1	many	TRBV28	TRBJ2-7	CASSTSGTGRSNEQYF	TGTGCCAGCAGTACATCCGGGACAGGGAGATCGAACGAGCAGTACTTC
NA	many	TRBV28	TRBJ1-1	CASSPPGRIGPEAFF	TGTGCCAGCAGTCCCCCCGGAAGGATTGGACCTGAAGCTTTCTTT
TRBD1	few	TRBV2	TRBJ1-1	CASSRDRALRTEAFF	TGTGCCAGCAGCCGGGACAGGGCCTTAAGGACTGAAGCTTTCTTT
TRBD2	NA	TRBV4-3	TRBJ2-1	CASSWTRSSYNEQFF	TGCGCCAGCAGCTGGACTAGATCGTCCTACAATGAGCAGTTCTTC
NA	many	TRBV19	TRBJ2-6	CASSIQLQAHSGANVLTF	TGTGCCAGTAGTATTCAGTTACAGGCCCACTCTGGGGCCAACGTCCTGACTTTC
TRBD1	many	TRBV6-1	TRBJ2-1	CASQSGQGGAYNEQFF	TGTGCCAGTCAATCCGGACAGGGGGGGGCCTACAATGAGCAGTTCTTC